Below, 19 T cell receptor beta chains from the same sample are listed, as sequenced in a study of blood T cell repertoires in COVID-19. Sequencing was performed with immunoSEQ multiplex PCR; in TCRdb, only in-frame clones are kept and a portion is missing. The sample records 80,000 or so clones, more than 75% being singletons. The sequenced sample consisted of peripheral blood. These receptors all come from a man in his sixties with COVID-19, enrolled during active disease.

The rearrangement links TRBV7-3 to TRBJ2-1; 15 bases fit TRBD2. CDR1 SGHTA and CDR2 FQGTGA come from the germline V gene. The V gene end was trimmed by 5 bases and the J gene end by 7 bases; junction bases not matched to a gene: 3. This CDR3 contains 15 residues. The chain's CDR3 is CASSTGTSGRNEQFF. In DNA, the CDR3 is TGTGCCAGCAGCACCGGGACTAGCGGGAGGAATGAGCAGTTCTTC.

The chain combines TRBV30 with TRBJ1-5; D possibly corresponds to TRBD1 (5 bases). V dropped 2 bases and J dropped 1 base, with 6 bases sitting between them. This CDR3 comprises 13 residues. The germline gives CDR1 GTSNPN, CDR2 SVGIG (reference sequence). CDR3 nucleotide sequence: TGTGCCTGGAGTTACAGGAGCAATCAGCCCCAGCATTTT. The encoded protein is CAWSYRSNQPQHF. Supplemented by reference TRBV30 and TRBJ1-5, the full variable domain reads SQTIHQWPATLVQPVGSPLSLECTVEGTSNPNLYWYRQAAGRGLQLLFYSVGIGQISSEVPQNLSASRPQDRQFILSSKKLLLSDSGFYLCAWSYRSNQPQHFGDGTRLSIL.

This clone was recorded a few times. The CDR3 DNA reads TGTGCCAGTAGTGACCTTCAGGGGATCTATGGCTACACCTTC. Its translation is CASSDLQGIYGYTF. The chain recombines TRBV19 with TRBJ1-2, with D perhaps TRBD1 (6 bases). The CDR3 sequence is 14 residues long. Germline loops: CDR1 LNHDA, CDR2 SQIVND (reference sequence). The germline V and J ends were trimmed by 5 bases and 4 bases, with 14 bases remaining between them.

This rearrangement joins TRBV10-3 to TRBJ1-5, with D perhaps matching TRBD1 (6 bases). Germline V lookup: CDR1 ENHRY, CDR2 SYGVKD. Trimming took off 10 bases at V and 3 bases at J, with 13 bases between the two ends. This CDR3 has 13 residues. CDR3 region: CATGTPNNQPQHF. In DNA form, the CDR3 reads TGTGCCACCGGGACACCGAACAATCAGCCCCAGCATTTT.

The chain has TRBV15 and TRBJ1-1; perhaps TRBD1 as D (6 bases). CDR1 is LNHNV and CDR2 is YYDKDF in the germline V gene (reference sequence). The CDR3 has 13 residues. V shed 5 bases and J shed 3 bases, with 10 bases lying between them. CDR3 protein: CATSLTGYTEAFF. The CDR3 DNA reads as TGTGCCACCAGCTTGACAGGATACACTGAAGCTTTCTTT. Full variable domain (outside the CDR3, taken from reference TRBV15 and TRBJ1-1): DAMVIQNPRYQVTQFGKPVTLSCSQTLNHNVMYWYQQKSSQAPKLLFHYYDKDFNNEADTPDNFQSRRPNTSFCFLDIRSPGLGDTAMYLCATSLTGYTEAFFGQGTRLTVV.

The chain combines TRBV5-4 with TRBJ2-5; 8 bases line up with TRBD2. This CDR3 comprises 14 residues. Germline CDR1 and CDR2: SGHNT and YYREEE (reference sequence). V trimming: 0 bases; J trimming: 4 bases; junction bases outside the gene matches: 2. In nucleotides, the CDR3 is TGTGCCAGCAGCTTGGCTGCGGGAGGAGAGACCCAGTACTTC. This translates into CASSLAAGGETQYF.

The chain joins TRBV7-9 to TRBJ2-1; TRBD2 aligns across 10 bases. V lost 2 bases to trimming and J lost 10 bases; unmatched junction nucleotides: 17. This CDR3 spans 18 amino acids. Germline-derived CDR1 and CDR2 are SEHNR and FQNEAQ (reference sequence). CDR3 nucleotide sequence: TGTGCCAGCAGCTTAAGGCGTGGTGCTAGCGGGGGCCCAGGAGAGCAGTTCTTC. Translated, it gives CASSLRRGASGGPGEQFF.

The chain couples TRBV5-5 to TRBJ2-1; no reliable D call. From germline, CDR1 is SGHKS and CDR2 YYEKEE (reference sequence). The V gene lost 1 base and the J gene lost 6 bases, with 8 bases spanning the gap. The CDR3 covers 13 residues. CDR3 DNA: TGTGCCAGCAGCTTGTTGTACAGCAATGAGCAGTTCTTC. Protein product: CASSLLYSNEQFF.

The chain has TRBV15 and TRBJ1-2, with D possibly TRBD1 on 6 matching bases. V was cut by 3 bases and J by 3 bases, with 11 bases left in between. CDR1 is LNHNV, CDR2 YYDKDF, per germline (reference sequence). The CDR3 covers 14 residues. The CDR3 bases are TGTGCCACCAGCAGGGGTCGACAGGACTATGGCTACACCTTC. Amino acid sequence: CATSRGRQDYGYTF.

The chain links TRBV18 to TRBJ2-5, with 11 nucleotides matching TRBD2. The V and J ends lost 6 bases and 1 base, in that order; junction bases with no gene match: 4. Germline V gene sequence: CDR1 KGHSH, CDR2 LQKENI. The CDR3 is made up of 15 amino acids. The CDR3 DNA reads TGTGCCAGCTCTCCCGGGACTAGCGGCCAAGAGACCCAGTACTTC. This encodes CASSPGTSGQETQYF.

The chain combines TRBV15 with TRBJ1-5; D gene ambiguous. Deletions cut 2 bases from V and 4 bases from J, with 12 bases between. CDR1 is LNHNV, CDR2 YYDKDF, per germline (reference sequence). This CDR3 spans 15 amino acids. The CDR3 region is CATSRRRGTNQPQHF. CDR3 sequence (DNA): TGTGCCACCAGCAGAAGACGGGGAACGAATCAGCCCCAGCATTTT.

The gene calls are TRBV14 and TRBJ1-2, with D unclear. The CDR3 is 13 residues long. With 0 bases removed from V and 7 bases from J, the gap between germline ends came to 9 bases. Germline lookup yields CDR1 SGHDN and CDR2 FVKESK. The CDR3 DNA reads TGTGCCAGCAGCCAAGATAGCGCGGGTGGCTACACCTTC. Translated, it gives CASSQDSAGGYTF. Full variable domain (rest looked up from reference TRBV14 and TRBJ1-2): EAGVTQFPSHSVIEKGQTVTLRCDPISGHDNLYWYRRVMGKEIKFLLHFVKESKQDESGMPNNRFLAERTGGTYSTLKVQPAELEDSGVYFCASSQDSAGGYTFGSGTRLTVV.

This chain links TRBV2 with TRBJ2-2; D is ambiguous. The CDR3 contains 12 residues. With 6 bases removed from V and 3 bases from J, the gap between germline ends came to 5 bases. Germline V lookup: CDR1 SNHLY, CDR2 FYNNEI. The CDR3 reads CASSFHTGELFF. Here the CDR3 DNA reads TGTGCCAGCAGCTTCCACACCGGGGAGCTGTTTTTT.

The rearrangement links TRBV18 to TRBJ1-3; the D gene is possibly TRBD1 (6 bases). Trimming pared 3 bases from V and 0 bases from J, leaving 12 bases between. The CDR3 extends over 16 amino acids. Germline-derived CDR1 and CDR2 are KGHSH and LQKENI. The CDR3, as DNA: TGTGCCAGCTCACCTTCAGTGGACAGCTCTGGAAACACCATATATTTT. This codes for CASSPSVDSSGNTIYF.

The CDR3 DNA sequence: TGTGCCAGCAGCCTAACAGGGGCCTCTCTTCAGCCCCAGCATTTT. It is translated as CASSLTGASLQPQHF. V is TRBV6-5 and J is TRBJ1-5, with 7 bases identical to TRBD1. V shed 6 bases, J shed 6 bases, and the junction held 11 bases outside the gene matches. The CDR3 runs 15 residues. Per the germline V gene, CDR1 is MNHEY and CDR2 is SVGAGI.

The J gene is TRBJ2-5, the V gene TRBV10-3; 11 bases match TRBD2. Germline V lookup: CDR1 ENHRY, CDR2 SYGVKD. The CDR3 length is 15 residues. V was pared by 6 bases and J by 4 bases, with 7 bases of the junction left unmatched. This chain's CDR3 is CAISDVGTSGETQYF. In DNA, the CDR3 is TGTGCCATCAGCGATGTAGGGACTAGCGGAGAGACCCAGTACTTC.

This clone was observed a few times. The chain has TRBV5-1 and TRBJ2-3; 7 nucleotides agree with TRBD2. V shed 0 bases and J 1 base; nucleotides not matched to a gene: 14. Germline V gene sequence: CDR1 SGHRS, CDR2 YFSETQ. This CDR3 is built from 19 residues. Here the CDR3 reads CASSLVGRGGSPGTDTQYF. The DNA for the CDR3 is TGCGCCAGCAGCTTGGTAGGCCGCGGCGGGAGTCCAGGCACAGATACGCAGTATTTT.

This chain connects TRBV19 to TRBJ2-3, with 7 bases that match TRBD2. Trimming took 8 bases from V and 4 from J; bases not matched to a gene: 6. CDR3 size: 13 residues. Germline CDR1 LNHDA, CDR2 SQIVND (reference sequence). CDR3 in amino acids: CASVAGGADTQYF. The CDR3 DNA reads TGTGCCAGTGTAGCGGGCGGCGCAGATACGCAGTATTTT.

V is TRBV12-5 and J is TRBJ2-1; no definite D call. Germline V gene lookup returns CDR1 LGHNT and CDR2 FRNRAP. V was cut by 1 base and J by 8 bases, with 12 bases left in between. The CDR3 loop spans 14 amino acids. The CDR3 nucleotides read TGTGCTAGTGGTTTGGGAAGTTCCGACTATGAGCAGTTCTTC. Its translation is CASGLGSSDYEQFF.